This T cell receptor (beta chain) was sequenced during a study of neoadjuvant anti-PD-1 for oral cavity cancer. Time point noted: after neoadjuvant nivolumab, at surgical resection. V was trimmed by 1 base and J by 6 bases, leaving 11 bases between them. The CDR3 has 13 amino acids. Germline-derived CDR1 and CDR2 are SGHRS and YFSETQ. This clone was seen a handful of times. Libraries were prepared by immunoSEQ multiplex PCR; TCRdb keeps only in-frame clonotypes and omits some of them. The sample comprises more than 9,500 clones, roughly three fifths of which are singletons, and 4.5% rests with the top ten.

The TCR was taken from a person aged 35-79 years with oral cavity squamous cell carcinoma. This sample comprised PBMCs, obtained after nivolumab (anti-PD-1) treatment. V gene TRBV5-1 combines with J gene TRBJ2-7; no clear D. The CDR3 loop is CASSLSSGIEQYF. CDR3 nucleotides: TGCGCCAGCAGCTTGAGTTCGGGTATCGAGCAGTACTTC.